These 10 T cell receptor beta chains came from one sample sequenced in a study of OX40 agonist ivuxolimab in advanced cancers. Profiled with immunoSEQ multiplex PCR; TCRdb holds only in-frame clones, not every one. The sample includes approximately 60,000 clones, around 83% of them seen just once. The sequencing here drew on CD4+ or CD8+ T cells sorted from blood, taken in a trial of the OX40 agonist ivuxolimab. These receptors were obtained from an adult with an advanced solid tumor such as melanoma, head and neck, liver or kidney cancer.

The table lists this clone with a count of one. The chain links TRBV15 to TRBJ1-1; D remains unclear. The CDR3 length is 13 residues. CDR1 LNHNV and CDR2 YYDKDF come from the germline V gene (reference sequence). V lost 0 bases and J lost 11, with 13 bases in between. The CDR3 DNA is TGTGCCACCAGCAGAGACCGGGTCGGAGGGGCTTTCTTT. Translation: CATSRDRVGGAFF. Filled out from reference TRBV15 and TRBJ1-1, the complete variable domain reads DAMVIQNPRYQVTQFGKPVTLSCSQTLNHNVMYWYQQKSSQAPKLLFHYYDKDFNNEADTPDNFQSRRPNTSFCFLDIRSPGLGDTAMYLCATSRDRVGGAFFGQGTRLTVV.

The J gene is TRBJ2-7, the V gene TRBV6-6; D is perhaps TRBD1 (5 bases). The germline gives CDR1 MNHNY, CDR2 SVGAGI (reference sequence). There are 14 residues in the CDR3. Trimming shortened V by 6 bases and J by 3 bases, and 15 bases separated the two germline ends. CDR3 sequence (DNA): TGTGCCAGCAGAGCGCACAGGACAAACTACGAGCAGTACTTC. Its translation is CASRAHRTNYEQYF.

The CDR3 is CASSESSSGDTYNEQFF. CDR3 bases: TGCGCCAGCAGTGAGTCCTCTAGCGGGGATACCTACAATGAGCAGTTCTTC. The genes are TRBV10-1 and TRBJ2-1; TRBD2 matches at 9 bases. Germline V gene lookup returns CDR1 WNHNN and CDR2 SYGVQD (reference sequence). The CDR3 loop spans 17 amino acids. J gave up 2 bases and V 0 bases, and 5 bases lay outside the gene matches.

V usage is TRBV29-1 and J usage is TRBJ2-7, with 7 bases fitting TRBD1. The CDR3 loop spans 16 amino acids. J lost 3 bases, V lost 0 bases, and 11 bases had no gene match. Germline CDR1 is SQVTM and CDR2 is ANQGSEA. The CDR3 bases are TGCAGCGTTGAAGACCCTGGCGGTAGACAGGGCTACGAGCAGTACTTC. Its translation is CSVEDPGGRQGYEQYF.

The V call is TRBV5-6, the J call TRBJ1-5, with D unresolved. The CDR3 has 13 residues. Trimming took 0 bases from V and 5 from J, leaving 6 bases between them. Germline-derived CDR1 and CDR2 are SGHDT and YYEEEE. The CDR3 here is CASSLDPDQPQHF. The CDR3 bases are TGTGCCAGCAGCTTGGACCCCGATCAGCCCCAGCATTTT.

V and J are TRBV7-2 and TRBJ2-5, with TRBD2 identical over 9 bases. The CDR3 sequence is 14 residues long. Germline assignment: CDR1 SGHTA and CDR2 FQGNSA. Germline trimming cut 2 bases from V and 3 bases from J; bases unmatched to any gene: 1. The CDR3 sequence: CASSLRLAEETQYF. The DNA of the CDR3 is TGTGCCAGCAGCTTACGACTAGCGGAAGAGACCCAGTACTTC.

DNA for the CDR3: TGTGCCAGCAGCTTCGGCAGTAACAACAATCAGCCCCAGCATTTT. Its translation is CASSFGSNNNQPQHF. The gene calls are TRBV5-6 and TRBJ1-5; no clear D gene. CDR3 length equals 15 residues. The V gene lost 2 bases and the J gene lost 3 bases, with 12 bases spanning the gap. Germline assignment: CDR1 SGHDT and CDR2 YYEEEE. Combining the CDR3 with reference TRBV5-6 and TRBJ1-5 gives the whole variable domain DAGVTQSPTHLIKTRGQQVTLRCSPKSGHDTVSWYQQALGQGPQFIFQYYEEEERQRGNFPDRFSGHQFPNYSSELNVNALLLGDSALYLCASSFGSNNNQPQHFGDGTRLSIL.

This clone was observed a single time. This sequence joins TRBV9 and TRBJ1-6; D gene ambiguous. Trimming took 0 bases from V and 5 from J, leaving 9 bases between them. This CDR3 spans 15 amino acids. CDR1 and CDR2 (germline): SGDLS, YYNGEE. In DNA form, the CDR3 reads TGTGCCAGCAGCGTAGTACCTGGGGATAATTCACCCCTCCACTTT. Protein: CASSVVPGDNSPLHF.

A few counts support this clone. The chain couples TRBV7-8 to TRBJ2-3; D might be TRBD1 (6 bases). The CDR3 covers 17 residues. Germline CDR1 and CDR2: SGHVS and FQNEAQ. Trimming removed 4 bases at V and 5 bases at J, with 22 bases between. DNA for the CDR3: TGTGCCAGCAGCTCGCCACAAACAGGGTCGTTGGGAGATACGCAGTATTTT. As protein: CASSSPQTGSLGDTQYF.

V and J are TRBV19 and TRBJ2-7, with D perhaps given as TRBD1 or TRBD2 (7 bases each). Trimming removed 5 bases from V and 2 bases from J, with 16 bases in between. Germline V gives CDR1 LNHDA, CDR2 SQIVND (reference sequence). The CDR3 runs to 15 residues. CDR3 in DNA: TGTGCCAGTAGTGTAAGACAGGGAGGGACCTACGAGCAGTACTTC. Translation gives CASSVRQGGTYEQYF.